This T cell receptor (beta chain) was captured in a study of shared clonotypes between healthy human individuals. About this clone itself: The junction does not match germline at one end; this may be a read error.

Positively selected for CCR7, the CD45RO-negative cells used as naive CD8 cells excluded terminally differentiated effector memory CD45RA+ cells. Donors, healthy HIV-negative adults, lacked recent acute infections or vaccinations. The CDR3 is 14 amino acids. The germline gives CDR1 SGHTA, CDR2 FQGNSA. Clones were sequenced by immunoSEQ multiplex PCR, and TCRdb holds only the in-frame ones, with some missing. The sample lists hundreds of thousands of clones, about 95% occurring once. This chain uses TRBV7-2 with TRBJ2-7, with D perhaps assigned TRBD1 or TRBD2 (5 bases each). The TCR was taken from a woman in her 30s in good health. The specimen sequenced was naive CD8+ T cells sorted from blood. CDR3 DNA: TGTGCCAGCAGCTTTGAGGGGAGCTCCTATGAGCAGTACTTC. It is translated as CASSFEGSSYEQYF.